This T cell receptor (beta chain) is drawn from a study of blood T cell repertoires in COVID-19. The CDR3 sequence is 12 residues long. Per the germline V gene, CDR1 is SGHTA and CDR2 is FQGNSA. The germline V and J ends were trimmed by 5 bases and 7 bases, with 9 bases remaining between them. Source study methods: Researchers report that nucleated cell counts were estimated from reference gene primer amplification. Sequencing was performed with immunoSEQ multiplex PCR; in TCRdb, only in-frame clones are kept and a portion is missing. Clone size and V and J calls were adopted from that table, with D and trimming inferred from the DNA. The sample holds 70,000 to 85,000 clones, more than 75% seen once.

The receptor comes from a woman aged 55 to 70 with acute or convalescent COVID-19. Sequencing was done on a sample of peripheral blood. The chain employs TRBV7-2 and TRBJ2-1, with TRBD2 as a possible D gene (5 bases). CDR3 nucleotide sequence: TGTGCCAGCAGCCCTGGACTGAATGAGCAGTTCTTC. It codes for CASSPGLNEQFF.